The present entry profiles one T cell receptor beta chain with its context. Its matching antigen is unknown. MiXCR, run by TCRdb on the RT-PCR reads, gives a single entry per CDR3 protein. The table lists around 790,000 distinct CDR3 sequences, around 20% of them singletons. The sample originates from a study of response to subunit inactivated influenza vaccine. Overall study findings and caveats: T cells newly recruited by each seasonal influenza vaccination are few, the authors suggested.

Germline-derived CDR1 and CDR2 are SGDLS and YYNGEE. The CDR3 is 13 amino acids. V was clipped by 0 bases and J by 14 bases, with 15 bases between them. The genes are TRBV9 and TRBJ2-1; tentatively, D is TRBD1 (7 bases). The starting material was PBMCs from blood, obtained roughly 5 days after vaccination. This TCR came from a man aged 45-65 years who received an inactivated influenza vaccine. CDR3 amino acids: CASSVDGGTEKFF. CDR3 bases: TGTGCCAGCAGCGTAGATGGAGGGACAGAAAAGTTCTTC. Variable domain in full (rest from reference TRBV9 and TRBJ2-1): DSGVTQTPKHLITATGQRVTLRCSPRSGDLSVYWYQQSLDQGLQFLIQYYNGEERAKGNILERFSAQQFPDLHSELNLSSLELGDSALYFCASSVDGGTEKFFGPGTRLTVL.